The present entry profiles one T cell receptor beta chain with its context. As handled by the study authors: Amplification with reference gene primers provided the estimates of nucleated cell counts. TCRdb's copy holds only in-frame clones and misses some; the assay was immunoSEQ multiplex PCR. That table furnishes V, J and clone size, whereas the DNA furnished D and trimming. The table records roughly 75,000 clones, more than 75% of them present only once. The data were obtained in a study of blood T cell repertoires in COVID-19. Turning to the study itself: Spain, Italy and the United States supplied samples that represented acute and convalescent COVID-19. From T cells, B-cell-depleted T cells, or PBMCs came the material, which was cDNA or gDNA.

This CDR3 spans 15 amino acids. J gave up 6 bases and V 2 bases, and 7 bases lay outside the gene matches. Per germline, CDR1 MNHEY and CDR2 SMNVEV (reference sequence). The chain uses TRBV27 and TRBJ2-1; 7 bases are a match to TRBD1. Sequencing input: peripheral blood. The TCR comes from a woman between 65 and 79 years old with acute or convalescent COVID-19. Written as DNA, the CDR3 is TGTGCCAGCAGTTTAAGTCCGACAGGGTCCAATGAGCAGTTCTTC. This translates into CASSLSPTGSNEQFF.